Shown below are 9 T cell receptor beta chains from a single sample sequenced in a study of cytomegalovirus exposure and HLA in healthy donors. Both 60 Vbeta primers and 13 Jbeta primers went into the PCR. Repertoires were generated with immunoSEQ multiplex PCR, while TCRdb's copy carries only in-frame clones and drops some. Of about 170,000 clones detected, 84% appear once; the ten largest clones hold 0.38%. Material: PBMCs. The receptors here all came from a boy aged 2 to 10 in good health and CMV-seronegative.

The chain uses TRBV21-1 and TRBJ2-3; the DNA was not compared with TRBD1, the D call given in the table. TRBV21-1 is termed a pseudogene. This CDR3 is 17 amino acids long. CDR3 in amino acids: CASSKVGDQGSTDTQYF. The CDR3 coding sequence is TGTGCCAGCAGCAAAGTGGGGGACCAGGGGTCTACAGATACGCAGTATTTT.

This chain links TRBV7-9 with TRBJ2-3, with 8 bases that match TRBD2. CDR1 is SEHNR and CDR2 is FQNEAQ in the germline V gene (reference sequence). The CDR3 loop spans 15 amino acids. V was clipped by 3 bases and J by 2 bases; unmatched bases: 4. The CDR3 DNA sequence: TGTGCCAGCAGCTTTCCCGGGAGGGCCACAGATACGCAGTATTTT. It encodes CASSFPGRATDTQYF.

The V gene is TRBV19, the J gene TRBJ2-2; D unresolved. The CDR3 has 14 amino acids. Trimming pared 3 bases from V and 0 bases from J, leaving 5 bases between. Germline-derived CDR1 and CDR2 are LNHDA and SQIVND (reference sequence). DNA for the CDR3: TGTGCCAGTAGTATTTCCGCGAACACCGGGGAGCTGTTTTTT. The encoded protein is CASSISANTGELFF.

V usage is TRBV10-3 and J usage is TRBJ2-4, with 11 bases matching TRBD2. This CDR3 comprises 15 residues. CDR1 ENHRY and CDR2 SYGVKD come from the germline V gene. With 0 bases clipped from V and 8 bases from J, the junction kept 3 bases outside the gene matches. The CDR3 here is CAISESGTSGHIQYF. The DNA of the CDR3 is TGTGCCATCAGTGAGTCCGGGACTAGCGGCCACATTCAGTACTTC.

This clone occurred a few times. This chain joins TRBV29-1 and TRBJ1-1; 7 nucleotides line up with TRBD1. The germline V gene encodes CDR1 SQVTM and CDR2 ANQGSEA. This CDR3 is 13 amino acids long. The trim removed 6 bases at V and 1 base at J, leaving 5 bases unmatched. The CDR3 is CSVQTGANTEAFF. As DNA, the CDR3 is TGCAGCGTGCAAACAGGGGCGAACACTGAAGCTTTCTTT.

The genes are TRBV2 and TRBJ2-5; TRBD2 is a possible D gene (6 bases). Trimming removed 6 bases at V and 1 base at J, with 6 bases between. This CDR3 comprises 12 residues. The V gene's germline CDR1 is SNHLY and CDR2 FYNNEI. CDR3 sequence: CASRAGQETQYF. CDR3 bases: TGTGCCAGCAGAGCGGGCCAAGAGACCCAGTACTTC.

The chain carries TRBV4-1 and TRBJ2-1, with 12 bases fitting TRBD2. The germline V gene has CDR1 MGHRA and CDR2 YSYEKL. V lost 8 bases and J lost 4; bases outside the gene matches: 15. CDR3 length: 18 residues. CDR3 protein: CASCRGRRTSGEYNEQFF. The CDR3 nucleotides read TGCGCCAGCTGCCGTGGGCGAAGGACTAGCGGGGAATACAATGAGCAGTTCTTC.

J is TRBJ2-4 and V is TRBV2, with 9 bases fitting TRBD2. This CDR3 comprises 17 residues. V lost 8 bases, J lost 0 bases, and 11 bases stayed unmatched. Germline assignment: CDR1 SNHLY and CDR2 FYNNEI. CDR3 sequence reads: CASLRLASGIAKNIQYF. CDR3 DNA: TGTGCCAGCCTGAGGTTAGCTAGCGGGATAGCCAAAAACATTCAGTACTTC. Variable domain in full (rest from reference TRBV2 and TRBJ2-4): EPEVTQTPSHQVTQMGQEVILRCVPISNHLYFYWYRQILGQKVEFLVSFYNNEISEKSEIFDDQFSVERPDGSNFTLKIRSTKLEDSAMYFCASLRLASGIAKNIQYFGAGTRLSVL.

The chain joins TRBV29-1 to TRBJ2-7; 7 bases fit TRBD1. The CDR3 runs 11 residues. CDR1 is SQVTM, CDR2 ANQGSEA, per germline. Germline trimming cut 3 bases from V and 5 bases from J; bases unmatched to any gene: 1. In DNA form, the CDR3 reads TGCAGCGTTGAGGGACAGAACGAGCAGTACTTC. Protein sequence: CSVEGQNEQYF.